Presented here are 26 T cell receptor beta chains from one specimen sequenced in a study of OX40 agonist ivuxolimab in advanced cancers. Generated by immunoSEQ multiplex PCR, the TCRdb table keeps only in-frame clones and is missing some. The repertoire consists of approximately 14,000 clones, with 70% to 75% occurring once and the leading ten covering about 31%. This specimen was CD4+ or CD8+ T cells sorted from blood, taken in a trial of the OX40 agonist ivuxolimab. These receptors were obtained from an adult with an advanced solid tumor such as melanoma, head and neck, liver or kidney cancer.

The chain combines TRBV7-6 with TRBJ2-3; D remains unclear. Trimming left V 5 bases short and J 6 bases short, with 12 bases between. This CDR3 has 13 residues. The germline gives CDR1 SGHVS, CDR2 FNYEAQ. The CDR3 bases are TGTGCCAGCAGCGACGGACCCGAGGATACGCAGTATTTT. It codes for CASSDGPEDTQYF.

This clone was recorded once. This chain joins TRBV28 and TRBJ2-7; D remains ambiguous. This CDR3 is 13 amino acids long. Germline V gene data show CDR1 as MDHEN and CDR2 as SYDVKM. With 2 bases removed from V and 1 base from J, the gap between germline ends came to 6 bases. The CDR3 spells CASSLRQSYEQYF. The CDR3 nucleotides read TGTGCCAGCAGTTTAAGGCAGTCCTACGAGCAGTACTTC.

V usage is TRBV13 and J usage is TRBJ2-7; D is undetermined. Germline V gives CDR1 PRHDT, CDR2 FYEKMQ (reference sequence). Trimming pared 0 bases from V and 4 bases from J, leaving 10 bases between. The CDR3 runs to 14 residues. CDR3 DNA sequence: TGTGCCAGCAGCTTAGGAGGGAAGAATTACGAGCAGTACTTC. Protein: CASSLGGKNYEQYF.

The chain employs TRBV6-4 and TRBJ2-1; D unresolved. Trimming shortened V by 3 bases and J by 2 bases, and 8 bases separated the two germline ends. Germline lookup yields CDR1 MRHNA and CDR2 SNTAGT. This CDR3 is built from 14 residues. The CDR3 nucleotides are TGTGCCAGCAGTGAGTGGCTGCCCTACAATGAGCAGTTCTTC. Amino acids: CASSEWLPYNEQFF.

This clone is termed medium-sized. The chain combines TRBV2 with TRBJ1-1; tentatively, D is TRBD1 (6 bases). Trimming pared 3 bases from V and 3 bases from J, leaving 14 bases between. This CDR3 is 15 amino acids long. Germline lookup yields CDR1 SNHLY and CDR2 FYNNEI. CDR3 amino acids: CASSEVGGAYTEAFF. For the CDR3, the DNA is TGTGCCAGCAGTGAGGTGGGGGGGGCGTACACTGAAGCTTTCTTT.

This rearrangement joins TRBV6-4 to TRBJ2-3; D call uncertain. This CDR3 contains 14 residues. The V end lost 0 bases, the J end lost 4 bases, and 8 bases lay between the germline ends. CDR1 MRHNA and CDR2 SNTAGT come from the germline V gene. DNA for the CDR3: TGTGCCAGCAGTGACTCGATGGAGTCAGATACGCAGTATTTT. Encoded protein: CASSDSMESDTQYF.

The V and J genes are TRBV7-9 and TRBJ2-5, with D possibly matching TRBD2 (6 bases). CDR3 size: 14 residues. Per the germline V gene, CDR1 is SEHNR and CDR2 is FQNEAQ (reference sequence). V lost 5 bases and J lost 11, with 21 bases in between. CDR3: CASSPPGGRHYQYF. The CDR3 region has the DNA TGTGCCAGCAGCCCCCCCGGGGGACGGCATTATCAGTACTTC.

The chain couples TRBV10-1 to TRBJ2-1, with 7 bases identical to TRBD1. With V trimmed by 3 bases and J by 8 bases, 4 bases remained unmatched. The CDR3 totals 13 residues. Germline CDR1 WNHNN, CDR2 SYGVQD (reference sequence). In DNA form, the CDR3 reads TGCGCCAGCAGTGACCCAGGGACAGATGAGCAGTTCTTC. Translated, it gives CASSDPGTDEQFF.

The CDR3 DNA reads TGTGCCAGCAGCCTATCCCGGCGTTTTTTTGACGAGCAGTACTTC. Translated: CASSLSRRFFDEQYF. The chain joins TRBV11-2 to TRBJ2-7; no clear D gene. V was trimmed by 5 bases and J by 5 bases, leaving 19 bases between them. The CDR3 runs to 15 residues. Germline loops: CDR1 SGHAT, CDR2 FQNNGV.

The sample holds one count of this clone. V usage is TRBV12-5 and J usage is TRBJ1-2; TRBD1 might be the D (5 bases). The CDR3 is made up of 16 amino acids. Trimming took off 4 bases at V and 4 bases at J, with 19 bases between the two ends. The V gene's germline CDR1 is LGHNT and CDR2 FRNRAP. CDR3 region: CASGSVLQGKTYGYTF. The DNA for the CDR3 is TGTGCTAGTGGTTCTGTCCTGCAGGGAAAGACCTATGGCTACACCTTC.

As DNA, the CDR3 is TGTGCCAGCAGCTTATCCGGGGGGAACTACGAGCAGTACTTC. It translates to CASSLSGGNYEQYF. The chain couples TRBV5-5 to TRBJ2-7; the match to TRBD2 covers 7 bases. This CDR3 region has 14 residues. Germline V gene data show CDR1 as SGHKS and CDR2 as YYEKEE (reference sequence). The junction had 5 bases not matched to a gene; V was cut back by 2 bases and J by 3 bases.

The chain combines TRBV4-2 with TRBJ2-4, with no clear D. CDR1 is LGHNA, CDR2 YNFKEQ, per germline. The ends were cut back, 1 base at V and 9 bases at J, with 10 bases in the middle. This CDR3 has 13 amino acids. CDR3 sequence reads: CASSQGRDGIQYF. In DNA form, the CDR3 reads TGTGCCAGCAGCCAAGGAAGGGATGGCATTCAGTACTTC.

This clone was detected once. The gene calls are TRBV6-1 and TRBJ1-2; the D is unclear. This CDR3 region has 11 residues. Trimming pared 0 bases from V and 9 bases from J, leaving 5 bases between. Germline V gives CDR1 MNHNS, CDR2 SASEGT. The CDR3 spells CASSEAARYTF. The CDR3 DNA reads as TGTGCCAGCAGTGAAGCGGCCCGCTACACCTTC.

This sequence joins TRBV7-8 and TRBJ1-5; TRBD1 is a possible D gene (5 bases). This CDR3 is built from 15 residues. Germline V gene data show CDR1 as SGHVS and CDR2 as FQNEAQ. V lost 2 bases and J lost 7, with 15 bases in between. Here the CDR3 reads CASSLHTGVGQPQHF. The DNA for the CDR3 is TGTGCCAGCAGCTTACATACGGGGGTAGGACAGCCCCAGCATTTT.

The chain is built from TRBV10-2 and TRBJ1-1, with D possibly being TRBD1 (6 bases). Germline V CDR1 and CDR2: WSHSY, SAAADI. V was clipped by 8 bases and J by 5 bases, with 15 bases between them. CDR3 length equals 13 residues. The CDR3 here is CASRGGPKTEAFF. The CDR3, as DNA: TGCGCCAGCCGTGGGGGGCCGAAGACTGAAGCTTTCTTT.

This clone was counted a few times. Other nucleotide sequences in the sample specify the same CDR3. This chain joins TRBV19 and TRBJ1-5, with D possibly being TRBD1 (5 bases). The CDR3 totals 14 residues. V dropped 3 bases and J dropped 2 bases, with 8 bases sitting between them. The germline V gene encodes CDR1 LNHDA and CDR2 SQIVND (reference sequence). CDR3: CASSMSRGNQPQHF. The CDR3 nucleotides read TGTGCCAGTAGTATGTCCAGGGGCAATCAGCCCCAGCATTTT.

The J gene is TRBJ1-1, the V gene TRBV4-1; D perhaps matches TRBD1 (6 bases). The germline gives CDR1 MGHRA, CDR2 YSYEKL. V lost 0 bases and J lost 5, with 13 bases in between. The CDR3 runs 15 residues. The CDR3 loop is CASSQEKGGRTEAFF. The DNA of the CDR3 is TGCGCCAGCAGCCAAGAAAAAGGGGGGAGGACTGAAGCTTTCTTT.

This clone was observed once. The genes are TRBV5-1 and TRBJ1-2; maybe TRBD1 (6 bases). Germline CDR1 reads SGHRS; CDR2 reads YFSETQ. The CDR3 contains 15 residues. Trimming took 4 bases from V and 7 from J, leaving 20 bases between them. CDR3 in DNA: TGCGCCAGCAGCCCTGACCTCCTAACAGGGACTGGCTACACCTTC. Amino acid sequence: CASSPDLLTGTGYTF. Supplemented by reference TRBV5-1 and TRBJ1-2, the full variable domain reads KAGVTQTPRYLIKTRGQQVTLSCSPISGHRSVSWYQQTPGQGLQFLFEYFSETQRNKGNFPGRFSGRQFSNSRSEMNVSTLELGDSALYLCASSPDLLTGTGYTFGSGTRLTVV.

The V and J genes are TRBV21-1 and TRBJ2-1. TRBV21-1 corresponds to a pseudogene. The CDR3 extends over 16 amino acids. CDR3 amino acids: CASRTALHHSDNEQFF. CDR3 nucleotide sequence: TGTGCCAGCAGAACGGCGCTACACCATTCCGACAATGAGCAGTTCTTC.

This rearrangement joins TRBV5-1 to TRBJ2-1, with D unresolved. Germline V gives CDR1 SGHRS, CDR2 YFSETQ. The CDR3 spans 16 residues. The germline V and J ends were trimmed by 4 bases and 3 bases, with 17 bases remaining between them. The CDR3 reads CASSPVAPRDYNEQFF. The CDR3 bases are TGCGCCAGCAGCCCGGTGGCGCCTAGAGACTACAATGAGCAGTTCTTC.

The chain recombines TRBV4-1 with TRBJ1-2, with no clear D. Between the trimmed V and J ends, which lost 3 bases and 6 bases, there was a span of 17 bases. The CDR3 runs to 15 residues. Germline values: CDR1 MGHRA, CDR2 YSYEKL. The CDR3 here is CASSHAPPGSDGYTF. The CDR3 nucleotides read TGCGCCAGCAGCCACGCCCCCCCCGGCTCAGATGGCTACACCTTC.

The CDR3 DNA reads TGTGCCAGCAGCTTAGTTCCCGAGGACAATGAGCAGTTCTTC. This translates into CASSLVPEDNEQFF. V is TRBV7-2 and J is TRBJ2-1, with D unclear. Germline V lookup: CDR1 SGHTA, CDR2 FQGNSA. V dropped 1 base and J dropped 5 bases, with 9 bases sitting between them. The CDR3 has 14 residues.

This rearrangement joins TRBV19 to TRBJ1-4; D unresolved. Trimming pared 4 bases from V and 2 bases from J, leaving 14 bases between. The CDR3 spans 16 residues. CDR1 and CDR2 (germline): LNHDA, SQIVND (reference sequence). The chain's CDR3 is CASSTLRGGTNEKLFF. The DNA of the CDR3 is TGTGCCAGTAGTACTCTCCGTGGAGGTACTAATGAAAAACTGTTTTTT.

The chain carries TRBV7-6 and TRBJ2-2; TRBD2 matches at 11 bases. The trim removed 5 bases at V and 2 bases at J, leaving 13 bases unmatched. The germline CDR1 and CDR2 sequences are SGHVS and FNYEAQ. The CDR3 totals 19 residues. The CDR3 region has the DNA TGTGCCAGCAGCGTTGATGAGACTAGCGGGGACCTTAACACCGGGGAGCTGTTTTTT. Its protein product is CASSVDETSGDLNTGELFF.

The chain recombines TRBV4-1 with TRBJ2-5, with D unclear. This CDR3 region has 14 residues. Trimming shortened V by 3 bases and J by 1 base, and 9 bases separated the two germline ends. The V gene's germline CDR1 is MGHRA and CDR2 YSYEKL. CDR3 nucleotide sequence: TGCGCCAGCAGCCAGAGGAGCCTCCAAGAGACCCAGTACTTC. It yields the protein CASSQRSLQETQYF.

The V call is TRBV5-4, the J call TRBJ1-1; TRBD1 might be the D (6 bases). V dropped 4 bases and J dropped 9 bases, with 16 bases sitting between them. Germline V gives CDR1 SGHNT, CDR2 YYREEE (reference sequence). The CDR3 is 13 residues long. CDR3 loop: CASSQRGLTQAFF. The CDR3 DNA sequence: TGTGCCAGCAGCCAAAGGGGGTTGACTCAAGCTTTCTTT.